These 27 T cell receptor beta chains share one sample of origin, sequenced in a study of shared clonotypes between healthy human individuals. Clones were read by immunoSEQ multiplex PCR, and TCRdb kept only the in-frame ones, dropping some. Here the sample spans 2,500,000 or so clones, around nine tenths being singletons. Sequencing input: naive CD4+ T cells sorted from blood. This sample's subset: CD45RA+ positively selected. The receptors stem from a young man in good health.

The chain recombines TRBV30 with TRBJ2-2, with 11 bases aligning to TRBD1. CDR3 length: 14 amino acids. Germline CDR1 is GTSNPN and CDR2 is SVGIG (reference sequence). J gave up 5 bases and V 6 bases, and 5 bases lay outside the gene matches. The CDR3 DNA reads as TGTGCCTGCCGGACAGGGGGCTTTACCGGGGAGCTGTTTTTT. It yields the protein CACRTGGFTGELFF.

The chain's CDR3 is CASSSGQSRYEQYF. DNA of the CDR3: TGTGCCAGCAGCTCGGGACAGTCCCGCTACGAGCAGTACTTC. The gene calls are TRBV5-4 and TRBJ2-7, with TRBD1 matching 7 bases. The germline V gene has CDR1 SGHNT and CDR2 YYREEE (reference sequence). This CDR3 contains 14 residues. The trim removed 3 bases at V and 3 bases at J, leaving 6 bases unmatched.

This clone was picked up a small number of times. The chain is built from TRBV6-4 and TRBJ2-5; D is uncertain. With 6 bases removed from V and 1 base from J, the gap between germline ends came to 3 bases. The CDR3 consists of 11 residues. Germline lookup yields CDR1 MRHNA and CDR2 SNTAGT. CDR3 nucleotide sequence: TGTGCCAGCAGCAGCCAAGAGACCCAGTACTTC. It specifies CASSSQETQYF.

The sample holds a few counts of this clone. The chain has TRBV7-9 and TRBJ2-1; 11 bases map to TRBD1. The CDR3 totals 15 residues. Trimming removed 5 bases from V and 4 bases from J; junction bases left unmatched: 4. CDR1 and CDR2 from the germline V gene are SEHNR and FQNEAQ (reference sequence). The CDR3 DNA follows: TGTGCCAGCAGCCCGGGACAGGGGGTTTACAATGAGCAGTTCTTC. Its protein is CASSPGQGVYNEQFF.

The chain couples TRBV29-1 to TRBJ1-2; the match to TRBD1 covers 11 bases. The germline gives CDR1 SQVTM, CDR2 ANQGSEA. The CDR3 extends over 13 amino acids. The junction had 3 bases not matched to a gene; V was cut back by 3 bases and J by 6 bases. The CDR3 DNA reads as TGCAGCGTTGAGGGACAGGGGGTTCATGGCTACACCTTC. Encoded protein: CSVEGQGVHGYTF.

This CDR3 reads CASSPPRTVSSYEQYF. The DNA of the CDR3 is TGTGCCAGCAGTCCACCCCGGACGGTGAGCTCCTACGAGCAGTACTTC. The genes are TRBV28 and TRBJ2-7; no clear D. The germline V and J ends were trimmed by 5 bases and 0 bases, with 17 bases remaining between them. Germline CDR1 is MDHEN and CDR2 is SYDVKM. This CDR3 has 16 amino acids.

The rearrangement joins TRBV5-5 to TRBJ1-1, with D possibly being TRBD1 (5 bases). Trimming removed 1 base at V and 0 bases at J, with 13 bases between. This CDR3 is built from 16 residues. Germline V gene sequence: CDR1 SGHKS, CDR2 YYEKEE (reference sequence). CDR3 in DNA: TGTGCCAGCAGCTTGTGGGGGGACGGTATGAACACTGAAGCTTTCTTT. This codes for CASSLWGDGMNTEAFF.

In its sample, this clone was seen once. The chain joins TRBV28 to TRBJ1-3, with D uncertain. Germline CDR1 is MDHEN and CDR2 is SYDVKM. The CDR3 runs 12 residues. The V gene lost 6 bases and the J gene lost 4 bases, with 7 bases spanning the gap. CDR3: CASSSRGNTIYF. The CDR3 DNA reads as TGTGCCAGCAGCTCCCGAGGAAACACCATATATTTT.

The DNA for the CDR3 is TGTGCCAGCAGCTTAGGACAGGGATTTAGCAATCAGCCCCAGCATTTT. Encoded protein: CASSLGQGFSNQPQHF. The chain carries TRBV7-8 and TRBJ1-5, with 7 bases aligning to TRBD1. The CDR3 is made up of 16 amino acids. Germline values: CDR1 SGHVS, CDR2 FQNEAQ. The junction had 3 bases not matched to a gene; V was cut back by 1 base and J by 0 bases.

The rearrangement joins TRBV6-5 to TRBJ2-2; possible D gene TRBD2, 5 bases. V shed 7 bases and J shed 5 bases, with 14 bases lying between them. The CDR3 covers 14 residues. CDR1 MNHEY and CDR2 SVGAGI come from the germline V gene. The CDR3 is CASKTEARTGELFF. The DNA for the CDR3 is TGTGCCAGCAAAACGGAGGCAAGAACCGGGGAGCTGTTTTTT.

Written as DNA, the CDR3 is TGTGCCAGCAGCTGGGGGGTCACCGGGGAGCTGTTTTTT. This translates into CASSWGVTGELFF. V is TRBV11-2 and J is TRBJ2-2; D might be TRBD2 (6 bases). V lost 4 bases and J lost 4, with 7 bases in between. The CDR3 totals 13 residues. Per germline, CDR1 SGHAT and CDR2 FQNNGV.

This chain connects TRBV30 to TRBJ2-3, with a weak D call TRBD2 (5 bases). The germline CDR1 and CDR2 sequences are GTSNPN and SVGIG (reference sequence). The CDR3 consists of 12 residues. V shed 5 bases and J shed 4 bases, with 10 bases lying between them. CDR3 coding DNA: TGTGCCTGGGGTGCGGGTTCAGATACGCAGTATTTT. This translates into CAWGAGSDTQYF. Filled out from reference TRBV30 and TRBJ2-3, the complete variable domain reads SQTIHQWPATLVQPVGSPLSLECTVEGTSNPNLYWYRQAAGRGLQLLFYSVGIGQISSEVPQNLSASRPQDRQFILSSKKLLLSDSGFYLCAWGAGSDTQYFGPGTRLTVL.

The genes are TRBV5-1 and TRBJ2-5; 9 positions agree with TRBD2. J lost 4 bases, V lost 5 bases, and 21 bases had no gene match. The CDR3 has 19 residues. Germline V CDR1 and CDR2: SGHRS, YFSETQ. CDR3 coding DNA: TGCGCCAGCAGGCTGGATGGCGGGGGGGCGAGGATTTTTTCAGAGACCCAGTACTTC. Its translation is CASRLDGGGARIFSETQYF.

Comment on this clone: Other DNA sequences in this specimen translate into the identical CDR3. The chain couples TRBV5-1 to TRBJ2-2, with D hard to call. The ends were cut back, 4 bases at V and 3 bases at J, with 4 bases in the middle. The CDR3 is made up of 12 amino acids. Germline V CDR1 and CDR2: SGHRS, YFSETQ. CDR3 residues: CASSPYTGELFF. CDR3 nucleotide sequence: TGCGCCAGCAGCCCTTACACCGGGGAGCTGTTTTTT.

The CDR3 bases are TGTGCCAGCAGCCTTACCTCCGGGACCCCGCGAGGCTACACCTTC. Translated, it gives CASSLTSGTPRGYTF. This chain joins TRBV13 and TRBJ1-2, with a possible D match to TRBD1 (5 bases). V dropped 5 bases and J dropped 8 bases, with 21 bases sitting between them. The CDR3 is 15 amino acids. Germline V gives CDR1 PRHDT, CDR2 FYEKMQ (reference sequence).

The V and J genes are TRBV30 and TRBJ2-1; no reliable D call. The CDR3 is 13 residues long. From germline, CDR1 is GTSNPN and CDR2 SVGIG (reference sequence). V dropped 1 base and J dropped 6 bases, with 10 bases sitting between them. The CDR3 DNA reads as TGTGCCTGGAGTGCAGGTATTCGCAATGAGCAGTTCTTC. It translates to CAWSAGIRNEQFF.

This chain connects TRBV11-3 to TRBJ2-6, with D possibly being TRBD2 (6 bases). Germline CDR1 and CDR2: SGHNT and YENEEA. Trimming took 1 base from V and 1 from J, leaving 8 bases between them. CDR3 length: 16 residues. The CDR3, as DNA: TGTGCCAGCAGCTTAGGACGGGGGTCTGGGGCCAACGTCCTGACTTTC. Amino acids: CASSLGRGSGANVLTF.

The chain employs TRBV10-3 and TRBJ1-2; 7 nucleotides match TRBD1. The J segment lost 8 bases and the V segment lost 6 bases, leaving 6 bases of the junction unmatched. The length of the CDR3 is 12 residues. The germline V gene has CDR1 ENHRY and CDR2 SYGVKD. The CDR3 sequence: CAIRTGLGGYTF. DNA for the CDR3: TGTGCCATCAGGACAGGGCTTGGGGGCTACACCTTC.

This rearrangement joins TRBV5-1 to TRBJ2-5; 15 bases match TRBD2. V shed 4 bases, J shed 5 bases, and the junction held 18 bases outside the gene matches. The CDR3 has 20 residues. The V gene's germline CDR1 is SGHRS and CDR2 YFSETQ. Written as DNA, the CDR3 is TGCGCCAGCAGCAAGACAAGGACTAGCGGGAGGGCCCAGGCCGTCGAGACCCAGTACTTC. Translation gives CASSKTRTSGRAQAVETQYF.

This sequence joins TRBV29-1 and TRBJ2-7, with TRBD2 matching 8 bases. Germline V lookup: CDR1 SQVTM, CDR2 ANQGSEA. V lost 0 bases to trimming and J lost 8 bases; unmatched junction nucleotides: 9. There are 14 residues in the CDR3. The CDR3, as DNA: TGCAGCGTTGAAGATCCGGGGGGGAATAGGAAGCAGTACTTC. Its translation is CSVEDPGGNRKQYF.

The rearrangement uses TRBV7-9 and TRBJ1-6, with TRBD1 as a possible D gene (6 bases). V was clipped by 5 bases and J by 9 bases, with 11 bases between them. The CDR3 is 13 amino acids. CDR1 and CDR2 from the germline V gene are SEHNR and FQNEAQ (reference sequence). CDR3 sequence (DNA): TGTGCCAGCAGCGACCGGACAGTTTCACCCCTCCACTTT. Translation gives CASSDRTVSPLHF.

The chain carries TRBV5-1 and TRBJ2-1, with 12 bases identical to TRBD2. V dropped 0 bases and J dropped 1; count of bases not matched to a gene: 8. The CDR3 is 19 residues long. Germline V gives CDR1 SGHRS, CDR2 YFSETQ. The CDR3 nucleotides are TGCGCCAGCAGCTTGGGTCTAGCGGGAGGGGTGTCGTCCTACAATGAGCAGTTCTTC. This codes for CASSLGLAGGVSSYNEQFF.

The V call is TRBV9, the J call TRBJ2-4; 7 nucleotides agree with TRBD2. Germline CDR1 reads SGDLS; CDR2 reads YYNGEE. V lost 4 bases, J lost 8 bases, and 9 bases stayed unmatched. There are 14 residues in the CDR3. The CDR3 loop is CASSSQGRGDIQYF. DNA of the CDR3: TGTGCCAGCAGCTCCCAGGGTCGGGGGGACATTCAGTACTTC.

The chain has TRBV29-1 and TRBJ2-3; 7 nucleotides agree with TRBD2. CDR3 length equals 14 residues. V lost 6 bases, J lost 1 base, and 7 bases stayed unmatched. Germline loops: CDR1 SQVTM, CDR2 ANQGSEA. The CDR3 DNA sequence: TGCAGCGTAACGGGGGGTTCGGGCACAGATACGCAGTATTTT. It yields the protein CSVTGGSGTDTQYF.

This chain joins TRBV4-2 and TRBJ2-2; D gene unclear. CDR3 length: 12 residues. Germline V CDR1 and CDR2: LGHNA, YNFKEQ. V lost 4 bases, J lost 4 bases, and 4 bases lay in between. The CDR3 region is CASSPVTGELFF. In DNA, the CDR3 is TGTGCCAGCAGCCCTGTCACCGGGGAGCTGTTTTTT.

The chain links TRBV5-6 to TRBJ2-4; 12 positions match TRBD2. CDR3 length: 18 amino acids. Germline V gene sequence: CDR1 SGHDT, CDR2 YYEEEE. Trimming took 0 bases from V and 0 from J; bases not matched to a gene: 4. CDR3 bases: TGTGCCAGCAGCTTGGGACTAGCGGGAGAGGGAGCCAAAAACATTCAGTACTTC. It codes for CASSLGLAGEGAKNIQYF.

The CDR3 sequence is CASLQGAVNYGYTF. The CDR3 region has the DNA TGTGCCAGCCTACAGGGTGCCGTTAACTATGGCTACACCTTC. J is TRBJ1-2 and V is TRBV19; weak D call: TRBD1 (6 bases). CDR3 size: 14 residues. The germline V gene encodes CDR1 LNHDA and CDR2 SQIVND (reference sequence). Trimming removed 9 bases from V and 1 base from J, with 15 bases in between.